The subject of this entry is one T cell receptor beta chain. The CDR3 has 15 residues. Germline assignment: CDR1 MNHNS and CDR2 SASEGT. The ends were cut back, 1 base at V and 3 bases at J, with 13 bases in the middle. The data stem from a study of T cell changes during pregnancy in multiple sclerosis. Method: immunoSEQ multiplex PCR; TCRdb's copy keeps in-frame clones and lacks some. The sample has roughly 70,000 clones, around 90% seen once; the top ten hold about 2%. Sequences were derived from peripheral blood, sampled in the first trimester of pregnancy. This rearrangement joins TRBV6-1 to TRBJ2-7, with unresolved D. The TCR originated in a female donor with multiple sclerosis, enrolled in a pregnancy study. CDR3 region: CASSEVGRPYYEQYF. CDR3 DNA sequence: TGTGCCAGCAGTGAAGTGGGCCGTCCCTACTACGAGCAGTACTTC.